These 5 T cell receptor beta chains were sequenced from one sample in a study of cytomegalovirus exposure and HLA in healthy donors (dated by TCRdb to about 2017). Library generation was performed with the immunoSEQ multiplex PCR assay. For the multiplex PCR, a mixture combining 60 forward primers for TCR Vbeta segments and 13 reverse primers for TCR Jbeta segments was used. TCRdb re-hosts the immuneACCESS table, in-frame sequences only. Its copies lack some clones; in the studies checked, an unresolved V gene accounts for under half of them, and the cause for the rest is not known. This sample gives approximately 82,000 clones in total; approximately 81% of them show up just once. 6.2% of the sample lies in the top ten. Sequenced input: PBMCs. The receptors here all came from a woman between 50 and 59 years old in good health and CMV-seropositive.

Turning to this clone: The same CDR3 is also encoded by other DNA sequences in this sample. The chain uses TRBV18 and TRBJ1-5, with 8 bases fitting TRBD1. Germline CDR1 and CDR2: KGHSH and LQKENI. The CDR3 is made up of 15 amino acids. V lost 2 bases and J lost 1; bases outside the gene matches: 1. CDR3 bases: TGTGCCAGCTCACCAGGACAGGGAAGCAATCAGCCCCAGCATTTT. As protein: CASSPGQGSNQPQHF.

The genes are TRBV19 and TRBJ1-2; D not certain. Germline V CDR1 and CDR2: LNHDA, SQIVND (reference sequence). Trimming cost V 1 base and J 8 bases, with 5 bases left between them. The CDR3 sequence is 11 residues long. The CDR3 loop reads CASSIGAGYTF. The DNA of the CDR3 is TGTGCCAGTAGTATAGGAGCCGGCTACACCTTC. Combining the CDR3 with reference TRBV19 and TRBJ1-2 gives the whole variable domain DGGITQSPKYLFRKEGQNVTLSCEQNLNHDAMYWYRQDPGQGLRLIYYSQIVNDFQKGDIAEGYSVSREKKESFPLTVTSAQKNPTAFYLCASSIGAGYTFGSGTRLTVV.

The chain joins TRBV14 to TRBJ1-2, with TRBD1 identical over 9 bases. The V and J ends lost 1 base and 7 bases, in that order; junction bases with no gene match: 1. The length of the CDR3 is 13 residues. CDR1 is SGHDN and CDR2 is FVKESK in the germline V gene. CDR3 in amino acids: CASSQADRGGYTF. Here the CDR3 DNA reads TGTGCCAGCAGCCAAGCGGACAGGGGTGGCTACACCTTC.

The chain has TRBV29-1 and TRBJ2-7, with 7 nucleotides matching TRBD2. The CDR3 totals 12 residues. The V and J ends lost 5 bases and 3 bases, in that order; junction bases with no gene match: 4. Germline assignment: CDR1 SQVTM and CDR2 ANQGSEA. The CDR3 loop reads CSVTPGGYEQYF. In DNA, the CDR3 is TGCAGCGTTACACCGGGAGGCTACGAGCAGTACTTC.

The chain joins TRBV30 to TRBJ2-5; possible D gene TRBD2, 5 bases. CDR1 is GTSNPN, CDR2 SVGIG, per germline (reference sequence). The CDR3 is made up of 12 amino acids. Between the trimmed V and J ends, which lost 0 bases and 9 bases, there was a span of 11 bases. CDR3 nucleotide sequence: TGTGCCTGGAGTGTACTTGAGCGGTCCCAGTACTTC. Protein sequence: CAWSVLERSQYF.